This TCR beta chain was obtained from a study of cytomegalovirus exposure and HLA in healthy donors. Findings of the study overall: According to the study, 150 to 200 TCR beta chains were cytomegalovirus-associated.

The CDR3 has 14 residues. The germline V gene encodes CDR1 SGHDT and CDR2 YYEEEE. The trim removed 0 bases at V and 6 bases at J, leaving 0 bases unmatched. On this clone: Its matching antigen is unknown.

PCR was performed using 60 Vbeta and 13 Jbeta primers. The method was immunoSEQ multiplex PCR; TCRdb's version includes in-frame clones alone and lacks a portion of them. This table has about 190,000 clones, about three quarters appearing once. The specimen sequenced was PBMCs. The chain is built from TRBV5-6 and TRBJ2-2; 9 positions match TRBD1. This sequence originates from a middle-aged woman in good health and CMV-seronegative. The CDR3 loop is CASSLGQGAGELFF. The CDR3 nucleotides are TGTGCCAGCAGCTTGGGACAGGGGGCCGGGGAGCTGTTTTTT.